The present entry profiles one T cell receptor beta chain with its context. This receptor's antigen is unknown. Per-base quality was not reported, and no clone a single base away is much larger than it. The data were taken from a study of CD8 T cells in Susac syndrome (dated by TCRdb to the late 2010s). Concerning the study at large: Whether CD8+ T cell activation and differentiation in Susac syndrome was antigen driven was tested using repertoire sequencing. Clonality of the CD8+ T cell repertoire was compared between eleven to twelve healthy donors, around 14 Susac syndrome patients and 15 multiple sclerosis patients. What the work shows at the level of the full study, not this receptor alone: The study acknowledged that relatively few individuals were included in the TCR sequencing and HLA analysis.

RNA was extracted using the RNeasy kit, and roughly 0.5 to 1 ug of the RNA was reverse transcribed with random hexamers. The immunoSEQ multiplex PCR assay, which covers 54 Vbeta and 13 Jbeta segments, was used to amplify TCR beta CDR3 regions. PCR amplification bias was corrected by using a synthetic template baseline for primer optimization and computational correction. The authors processed their data as follows. Reads were annotated to V, D and J genes according to IMGT and were analyzed with immunoSEQ Analyzer, with only productive sequences retained. Clonality was computed as one minus Shannon entropy normalized by log2 of the number of productive unique sequences. For each patient and control, public and private clones were evaluated within the 100 most prevalent clones. Susac-specific clones were defined as absent from healthy and MS cohorts, roughly 1,100 published viral clones and other ImmuneACCESS disease sequences. TCRdb reran the public reads through fastp at Q25 and MiXCR, keeping productive beta chains. Each record represents a unique CDR3 protein, reported with the most common genes and DNA among its rows. TCRdb, not the original authors, processed these V and J calls. The sample table holds about 90,000 distinct CDR3 sequences, of which roughly 91% were seen once. Together, the top ten hold around 0.31% of the sample.

Peripheral blood CD8+ and CD4+ T cells from healthy donors, Susac syndrome patients and multiple sclerosis patients were profiled by high-throughput TCR beta sequencing. Healthy donors were included as age- and sex-matched controls. Bulk CD8+ and CD4+ T cells were purified by magnetic negative isolation, whereas CD8+ TEMRA cells were enriched by FACS. Blood was drawn into EDTA tubes, processed within 24 hours, and PBMCs were isolated by density gradient centrifugation. PBMCs intended for TCR sequencing were cryopreserved in liquid nitrogen and thawed later in a water bath at 37 degrees C. A purity of at least 90% was achieved for sorted or isolated CD4+, CD8+ and CD8+ TEMRA cells. Trimming costs V 6 bases and J 0 bases, and their ends lie 8 bases apart. The germline V gene sets CDR1 to MRHNA and CDR2 to SNTAGT. The CDR3 has 14 amino acids, counting the end cysteine and phenylalanine. The read is trimmed to its CDR3 DNA, 42 bases read in frame from base 1.

The sequencing input was CD8+ T cells from PBMCs. Rearrangement joined TRBV6-4 to TRBJ2-2, with the D gene too uncertain to name. The source of this sequence is a human donor in good health. The sequence in DNA is TGTGCCAGCAGCCCATACGCGAACACCGGGGAGCTGTTTTTT. The encoded protein is CASSPYANTGELFF.